These 19 T cell receptor beta chains originate from one sample sequenced in a study of chemoradiotherapy in HPV16-positive cancers (dated by TCRdb to between 2021 and 2024). Preparation of the library involved the immunoSEQ multiplex PCR assay. TCRdb's version of the immuneACCESS table is confined to in-frame rearrangements and falls short of the full clone set. An unresolved V gene accounts for under half of the shortfall where checked; the remainder is of unknown origin. Across this sample there are approximately 19,000 clones, with around 85% seen only once. 3.5% to 6% of the sample comes from the top ten. Sequenced material: blood, taken from a patient who underwent chemoradiotherapy. The source is a human donor with HPV-associated anogenital cancer.

V usage is TRBV5-4 and J usage is TRBJ2-7; 8 bases fit TRBD2. This CDR3 comprises 14 residues. After removal of 2 bases from V and 5 bases from J, the junction contained 6 bases not matched to a gene. Germline V CDR1 and CDR2: SGHNT, YYREEE (reference sequence). CDR3 region: CASSFAGGVHEQYF. CDR3 coding DNA: TGTGCCAGCAGCTTTGCGGGAGGCGTTCACGAGCAGTACTTC.

This clone appeared a single time. The V gene is TRBV11-3, the J gene TRBJ1-3; 8 positions agree with TRBD1. Germline values: CDR1 SGHNT, CDR2 YENEEA. The CDR3 covers 14 residues. With V trimmed by 5 bases and J by 11 bases, 11 bases remained unmatched. The CDR3 spells CASSLGQVGPAIYF. The CDR3 DNA sequence: TGTGCCAGCAGCCTGGGACAGGTGGGTCCCGCCATATATTTT.

This clone has a handful of counts. This sequence joins TRBV7-8 and TRBJ1-1; no definite D call. This CDR3 is built from 11 residues. Germline V lookup: CDR1 SGHVS, CDR2 FQNEAQ. Trimming pared 4 bases from V and 7 bases from J, leaving 7 bases between. The CDR3 coding sequence is TGTGCCAGCAGCTCTTCCCATGAAGCTTTCTTT. Amino acids: CASSSSHEAFF.

The chain joins TRBV10-3 to TRBJ2-3; TRBD2 is a possible D gene (6 bases). The CDR3 sequence is 16 residues long. CDR1 ENHRY and CDR2 SYGVKD come from the germline V gene. Trimming shortened V by 4 bases and J by 5 bases, and 19 bases separated the two germline ends. The CDR3: CAISGPHGGAEDTQYF. CDR3 nucleotides: TGTGCCATCAGTGGGCCCCACGGCGGGGCGGAAGATACGCAGTATTTT.

The chain combines TRBV4-1 with TRBJ1-6, with D uncertain. The V end was cut by 0 bases, the J end by 11 bases, with 14 bases between. CDR1 is MGHRA, CDR2 YSYEKL, per germline. The CDR3 has 15 residues. CDR3 sequence reads: CASSQDESSWPPLHF. DNA of the CDR3: TGCGCCAGCAGCCAAGATGAGAGTTCCTGGCCACCCCTCCACTTT.

The rearrangement joins TRBV7-2 to TRBJ1-2; a weak D match, TRBD1 (5 bases). V dropped 5 bases and J dropped 4 bases, with 14 bases sitting between them. This CDR3 contains 14 residues. CDR1 SGHTA and CDR2 FQGNSA come from the germline V gene. CDR3 DNA: TGTGCCAGCAGCCCGGGACGAGAGTCCTATGGCTACACCTTC. It specifies CASSPGRESYGYTF.

The chain is built from TRBV6-5 and TRBJ2-3; no clear D gene. The CDR3 is 13 amino acids. The germline gives CDR1 MNHEY, CDR2 SVGAGI. The germline V and J ends were trimmed by 6 bases and 0 bases, with 7 bases remaining between them. The CDR3: CASRRPSTDTQYF. The CDR3 DNA is TGTGCCAGCAGACGACCGAGCACAGATACGCAGTATTTT.

V gene TRBV7-9 combines with J gene TRBJ2-1, with D possibly TRBD2 on 5 matching bases. CDR3 length: 16 amino acids. The V and J ends lost 5 bases and 9 bases respectively, with 23 bases between them. Germline CDR1 and CDR2: SEHNR and FQNEAQ (reference sequence). Here the CDR3 reads CASSPVLLAGRVEQFF. The CDR3 DNA reads as TGTGCCAGCAGCCCCGTTTTGTTAGCCGGGCGGGTTGAGCAGTTCTTC.

This chain joins TRBV10-1 and TRBJ2-1; tentative D call: TRBD1 (7 bases). Germline V gene data show CDR1 as WNHNN and CDR2 as SYGVQD (reference sequence). V lost 6 bases and J 10 bases, leaving 19 bases between the germline ends. CDR3 size: 14 residues. Here the CDR3 DNA reads TGCGCCAGCAGCGGGACCCAGGGGGGACGGGAGCAGTTCTTC. It encodes CASSGTQGGREQFF.

The chain carries TRBV7-2 and TRBJ2-7, with 7 bases lining up with TRBD2. This CDR3 comprises 15 residues. With V trimmed by 2 bases and J by 4 bases, 8 bases remained unmatched. Germline V CDR1 and CDR2: SGHTA, FQGNSA. CDR3 protein: CASSLYREALYEQYF. For the CDR3, the DNA is TGTGCCAGCAGCTTATATCGGGAGGCCCTTTACGAGCAGTACTTC.

The chain employs TRBV19 and TRBJ1-2; no firm D call. The length of the CDR3 is 12 residues. V was trimmed by 3 bases and J by 4 bases, leaving 6 bases between them. Per germline, CDR1 LNHDA and CDR2 SQIVND (reference sequence). The CDR3 DNA reads TGTGCCAGTAGTATCTCTTCCTATGGCTACACCTTC. Protein: CASSISSYGYTF.

The V and J genes are TRBV10-1 and TRBJ2-2; TRBD1 might be the D (5 bases). The V end was cut by 6 bases, the J end by 3 bases, with 8 bases between. Germline assignment: CDR1 WNHNN and CDR2 SYGVQD (reference sequence). This CDR3 is 13 amino acids long. The DNA of the CDR3 is TGCGCCAGCAGCTCAGGGTACACCGGGGAGCTGTTTTTT. Its translation is CASSSGYTGELFF.

V usage is TRBV10-3 and J usage is TRBJ1-2; 9 bases are shared with TRBD1. Trimming cost V 3 bases and J 8 bases; bases outside gene matches: 13. The CDR3 is made up of 16 amino acids. Germline loops: CDR1 ENHRY, CDR2 SYGVKD. The chain's CDR3 is CAISDPSGTGTRGYTF. The CDR3 DNA reads as TGTGCCATCAGTGATCCCTCCGGGACAGGGACTAGGGGCTACACCTTC.

The table lists this clone with a count of one. The gene calls are TRBV4-3 and TRBJ2-6, with D tentatively TRBD1 (6 bases). The V and J ends lost 3 bases and 17 bases respectively, with 20 bases between them. The CDR3 length is 14 residues. Looked up from germline, CDR1 is LGHNA and CDR2 is YSLEER. The CDR3 spells CASSQAYRDPMMTF. DNA for the CDR3: TGCGCCAGCAGCCAGGCGTACAGGGACCCTATGATGACTTTC.

This chain links TRBV6-6 with TRBJ1-1; 7 bases are shared with TRBD1. Looked up from germline, CDR1 is MNHNY and CDR2 is SVGAGI (reference sequence). This CDR3 comprises 12 residues. V was clipped by 8 bases and J by 0 bases; unmatched bases: 0. The CDR3 DNA follows: TGTGCCAGCGACAGGGTGAACACTGAAGCTTTCTTT. Amino acids: CASDRVNTEAFF.

The V and J genes are TRBV25-1 and TRBJ1-5; D unresolved. This CDR3 region has 14 residues. Looked up from germline, CDR1 is MGHDK and CDR2 is SYGVNS. Trimming removed 4 bases from V and 1 base from J, with 8 bases in between. CDR3 sequence reads: CASSVPGSNQPQHF. The CDR3 DNA sequence: TGTGCCAGCAGTGTCCCGGGGAGCAATCAGCCCCAGCATTTT.

The chain recombines TRBV7-2 with TRBJ2-3; TRBD2 aligns across 7 bases. V trimming: 4 bases; J trimming: 4 bases; junction bases outside the gene matches: 8. The CDR3 loop spans 15 amino acids. The germline V gene has CDR1 SGHTA and CDR2 FQGNSA. CDR3 coding DNA: TGTGCCAGCAGCTCTGGCGGGAGCGGGGCAGATACGCAGTATTTT. Translation gives CASSSGGSGADTQYF.

The genes are TRBV19 and TRBJ1-3; D not resolved. Looked up from germline, CDR1 is LNHDA and CDR2 is SQIVND (reference sequence). The V gene lost 5 bases and the J gene lost 1 base, with 9 bases spanning the gap. The CDR3 totals 14 residues. The CDR3 nucleotides are TGTGCCAGTAGTGTTCGTTGGTCTGGAAACACCATATATTTT. This gives the protein CASSVRWSGNTIYF.

This clone was recorded only once. The rearrangement links TRBV6-6 to TRBJ2-7, with 8 bases lining up with TRBD2. This CDR3 is 15 amino acids long. The ends lost 8 bases at V and 2 bases at J; junction bases unmatched: 11. Germline CDR1 reads MNHNY; CDR2 reads SVGAGI (reference sequence). DNA of the CDR3: TGTGCCAGCTCCAAGAGGCTAGCGGGCCCCTACGAGCAGTACTTC. Protein product: CASSKRLAGPYEQYF.